This T cell receptor (beta chain) is drawn from a study of technical replicates of blood from a handful of donors. This clone was found once. This may arise from a read error, as a much more abundant clone is one base away. The method was immunoSEQ multiplex PCR; TCRdb's version includes in-frame clones alone and lacks a portion of them. The sample records roughly 51,000 clones, just over 90% being singletons. V gave up 1 base and J gave up 4 bases, with 13 bases separating them. The V gene's germline CDR1 is MNHNS and CDR2 SASEGT. This CDR3 has 15 residues. The sequenced material came from PBMCs. The source of this sequence is a human donor in good health. Some clones in this sample may be carry-over from other donors' samples. The V and J genes are TRBV6-1 and TRBJ1-1; a weak D match, TRBD1 (6 bases). DNA for the CDR3: TGTGCCAGCAGTGAAGAGGGACAACCGAGCACTGAAGCTTTCTTT. Amino acids: CASSEEGQPSTEAFF.